The clone carrying this TCR beta chain showed up just a few times. V was trimmed by 3 bases and J by 7 bases, leaving 12 bases between them. The length of the CDR3 is 13 residues. Germline CDR1 is MGHRA and CDR2 is YSYEKL. The source of the sample is a study of T cells after yellow fever vaccination. TCRdb re-called the 5' RACE reads with MiXCR, one entry per CDR3 protein. The sample lists roughly 310,000 distinct CDR3 sequences, roughly 3.5% seen once, with around a quarter in the top ten. Here the sequenced sample was PBMCs, taken on the day of the yellow fever booster vaccination. The chain uses TRBV4-1 and TRBJ1-1, with D unclear. The clonotype was recovered from a man aged 18-30 years who received the YFV17D yellow fever vaccine. The CDR3 is CASSQNGGNEAFF. CDR3 bases: TGCGCCAGCAGCCAGAATGGAGGGAATGAAGCTTTCTTT.